Listed here is a single T cell receptor beta chain. Its specificity is unknown. This sample was taken from a study of T-cell reconstitution after alpha-beta-depleted transplantation in children. For TCRbeta, the library was prepared with unique molecular identifiers. TCRdb itself ran the PCR reads through MiXCR, one entry per CDR3 protein. The sample has around 440,000 distinct CDR3 sequences; 15% to 20% are singletons. Study findings and constraints: Diversity and T-cell counts at one year after transplant derived mostly from new T cells. Surviving recipient T cells and thymic progenitors produced the high day-60 TCRbeta diversity seen in some patients. Several hundred rapidly expanded clones from non-depleted graft cells reportedly supplied alpha-beta T cells about two months post-transplant.

Germline V gene sequence: CDR1 SQVTM, CDR2 ANQGSEA. V gave up 3 bases and J gave up 2 bases, with 1 base separating them. The CDR3 consists of 11 residues. The V and J genes are TRBV29-1 and TRBJ2-2; unclear D gene. The sequence came from a boy younger than two who had a stem cell transplant for Wiskott-Aldrich syndrome, so the T cells may come from the graft donor. Sequenced here: PBMCs, mostly from graft donor cells, sampled 360 days after TCRalphabeta/CD19-depleted stem cell transplant. This CDR3 reads CSVDNTGELFF. Written as DNA, the CDR3 is TGCAGCGTTGACAACACCGGGGAGCTGTTTTTT.